The clone carrying this T cell receptor (beta chain) was seen many times. Its antigen remains unknown. Amplified TCR beta CDR3 regions derived from RNA transcripts. First-round RT-PCR targeting the TCR CDR3 was performed with the HTBI primer set. MiXCR, run by TCRdb on the multiplex PCR reads, gives a single entry per CDR3 protein. The top ten clones hold roughly 15% of a sample with 350,000 or so distinct CDR3 sequences, approximately 18% of them seen once. The CDR3 loop spans 13 amino acids. V dropped 6 bases and J dropped 0 bases, with 9 bases sitting between them. These data belong to a study of T cells in Graves' hyperthyroidism and ophthalmopathy. Study details: Before any treatment, at initial diagnosis, peripheral blood was collected.

Individuals with ophthalmopathy presented a Clinical Activity Score of at least 3, a NOSPECS grade of at least 4 and a duration under 3 months. Diagnosing involved the use of clinical symptoms, serum thyroxine and TRAb, thyroid ultrasound and orbital computed tomography. Study-level results: Most clonotypes expanded in the thyroid (above 0.001) were also present in blood.

This TCR derives from a woman between 35 and 50 years old with Graves' ophthalmopathy. The chain joins TRBV12-3 or TRBV12-4 to TRBJ2-7; D is uncertain. The specimen was blood. The CDR3 protein is CASSPRASYEQYF. CDR3 sequence (DNA): TGTGCCAGCAGCCCTCGGGCCTCCTACGAGCAGTACTTC.